The next 10 T cell receptor beta chains were all read from a single sample in a study of blood T cell repertoires in COVID-19. Here immunoSEQ multiplex PCR was the method, and the copy in TCRdb shows in-frame clones only, minus some. The sample gives 35,000 to 45,000 clones, 65% to 90% of which show up once; more than 4.5% is in the top ten. The sample comprised peripheral blood. These receptors all stem from a middle-aged man with active COVID-19.

The rearrangement links TRBV6-5 to TRBJ2-7, with D perhaps TRBD1 (5 bases). CDR1 and CDR2 (germline): MNHEY, SVGAGI. The length of the CDR3 is 14 residues. Deletions cut 5 bases from V and 0 bases from J, with 11 bases between. The CDR3 region is CASSRTSFSYEQYF. In DNA, the CDR3 is TGTGCCAGCAGTAGGACATCGTTCTCCTACGAGCAGTACTTC.

This clone was observed a handful of times. This rearrangement joins TRBV5-1 to TRBJ1-1, with 8 bases matching TRBD1. CDR3 length: 16 amino acids. The V and J ends lost 3 bases and 1 base, in that order; junction bases with no gene match: 8. Germline-derived CDR1 and CDR2 are SGHRS and YFSETQ. The DNA of the CDR3 is TGCGCCAGCAGCTCGACAGGGGCAGCGAGGAACACTGAAGCTTTCTTT. Encoded protein: CASSSTGAARNTEAFF.

This clone was counted only a few times. The chain has TRBV30 and TRBJ2-2; the match to TRBD2 covers 8 bases. Germline trimming cut 7 bases from V and 2 bases from J; bases unmatched to any gene: 6. The germline gives CDR1 GTSNPN, CDR2 SVGIG (reference sequence). The CDR3 covers 14 residues. Written as DNA, the CDR3 is TGTGCCTCCGGCGGGGGGACAAACACCGGGGAGCTGTTTTTT. It is translated as CASGGGTNTGELFF.

The J gene is TRBJ2-2, the V gene TRBV9; a weak D match, TRBD1 (5 bases). Between the trimmed V and J ends, which lost 2 bases and 9 bases, there was a span of 14 bases. Per germline, CDR1 SGDLS and CDR2 YYNGEE. The CDR3 runs 14 residues. The CDR3 DNA is TGTGCCAGCAGCGTCGGTAGGGGCAAGCGGGAGCTGTTTTTT. Residues: CASSVGRGKRELFF.

This sequence joins TRBV19 and TRBJ1-2; 7 positions agree with TRBD1. Germline V gives CDR1 LNHDA, CDR2 SQIVND (reference sequence). After removal of 5 bases from V and 10 bases from J, the junction contained 10 bases not matched to a gene. The CDR3 consists of 13 residues. Here the CDR3 DNA reads TGTGCCAGTAGTCCCCCCGGGACAGACGACTACACCTTC. This translates into CASSPPGTDDYTF.

The V gene is TRBV29-1, the J gene TRBJ2-5; 7 bases are a match to TRBD2. Germline V gene lookup returns CDR1 SQVTM and CDR2 ANQGSEA. Germline trimming cut 3 bases from V and 1 base from J; bases unmatched to any gene: 8. This CDR3 spans 15 amino acids. The CDR3 region is CSVEVRGTIQETQYF. The CDR3 region has the DNA TGCAGCGTTGAGGTCCGGGGGACTATCCAAGAGACCCAGTACTTC. Looking up the rest from reference TRBV29-1 and TRBJ2-5 gives the full variable domain: SAVISQKPSRDICQRGTSLTIQCQVDSQVTMMFWYRQQPGQSLTLIATANQGSEATYESGFVIDKFPISRPNLTFSTLTVSNMSPEDSSIYLCSVEVRGTIQETQYFGPGTRLLVL.

This clone was seen once. The gene calls are TRBV24-1 and TRBJ1-5; D call uncertain. The CDR3 extends over 14 amino acids. CDR1 is KGHDR and CDR2 is SFDVKD in the germline V gene. The ends were cut back, 2 bases at V and 1 base at J, with 5 bases in the middle. In nucleotides, the CDR3 is TGTGCCACCAGTGATTACAACAGCAATCAGCCCCAGCATTTT. Its translation: CATSDYNSNQPQHF.

This clone turned up a few times. The chain couples TRBV6-5 to TRBJ2-1; TRBD1 might be the D (6 bases). The CDR3 consists of 13 residues. V was clipped by 5 bases and J by 7 bases, with 12 bases between them. Germline V gene sequence: CDR1 MNHEY, CDR2 SVGAGI. The CDR3 DNA reads TGTGCCAGCAGTCCCTCGACAGGAAATGAGCAGTTCTTC. Amino acids: CASSPSTGNEQFF.

This chain joins TRBV7-2 and TRBJ2-7; a possible D gene is TRBD1 (6 bases). Trimming removed 4 bases at V and 3 bases at J, with 16 bases between. Germline CDR1 is SGHTA and CDR2 is FQGNSA. The CDR3 contains 15 residues. The CDR3 spells CASSSTGTLFYEQYF. For the CDR3, the DNA is TGTGCCAGCAGCTCCACCGGGACATTATTCTACGAGCAGTACTTC.

CDR3 sequence: CASSLMGGNTEAFF. Here the CDR3 DNA reads TGTGCCAGCAGTTTAATGGGGGGGAACACTGAAGCTTTCTTT. The V and J genes are TRBV28 and TRBJ1-1, with TRBD1 as a possible D gene (5 bases). Trimming removed 2 bases from V and 1 base from J, with 8 bases in between. CDR1 and CDR2 from the germline V gene are MDHEN and SYDVKM. This CDR3 has 14 amino acids.